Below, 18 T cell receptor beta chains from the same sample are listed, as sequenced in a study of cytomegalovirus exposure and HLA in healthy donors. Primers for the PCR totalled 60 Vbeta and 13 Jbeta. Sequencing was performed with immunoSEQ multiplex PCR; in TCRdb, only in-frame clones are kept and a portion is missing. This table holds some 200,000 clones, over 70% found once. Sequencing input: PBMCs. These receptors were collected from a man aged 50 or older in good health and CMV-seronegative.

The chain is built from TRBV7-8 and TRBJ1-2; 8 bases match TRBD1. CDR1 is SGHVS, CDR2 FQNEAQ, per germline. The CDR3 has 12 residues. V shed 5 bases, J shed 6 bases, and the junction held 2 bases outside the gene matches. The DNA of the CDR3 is TGTGCCAGCAGCCCAGGGGGCGATGGCTACACCTTC. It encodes CASSPGGDGYTF.

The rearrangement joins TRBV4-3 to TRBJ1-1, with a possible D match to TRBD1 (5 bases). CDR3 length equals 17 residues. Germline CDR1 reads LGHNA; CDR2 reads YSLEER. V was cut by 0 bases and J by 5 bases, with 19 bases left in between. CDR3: CASSQDPGVVVRTEAFF. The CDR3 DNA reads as TGCGCCAGCAGCCAAGACCCGGGGGTGGTTGTTAGGACTGAAGCTTTCTTT.

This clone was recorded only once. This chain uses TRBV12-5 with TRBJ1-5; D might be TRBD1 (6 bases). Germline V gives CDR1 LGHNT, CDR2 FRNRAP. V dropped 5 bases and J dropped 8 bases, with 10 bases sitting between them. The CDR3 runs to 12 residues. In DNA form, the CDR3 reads TGTGCTAGTGGTGCCCCAGGGGAGCCCCAGCATTTT. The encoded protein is CASGAPGEPQHF.

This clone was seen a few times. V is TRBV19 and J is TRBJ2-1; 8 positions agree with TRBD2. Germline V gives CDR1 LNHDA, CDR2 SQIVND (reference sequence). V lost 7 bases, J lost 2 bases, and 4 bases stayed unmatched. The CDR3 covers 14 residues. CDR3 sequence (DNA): TGTGCCAGTAATAAGCGGGGGACCTACAATGAGCAGTTCTTC. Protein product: CASNKRGTYNEQFF.

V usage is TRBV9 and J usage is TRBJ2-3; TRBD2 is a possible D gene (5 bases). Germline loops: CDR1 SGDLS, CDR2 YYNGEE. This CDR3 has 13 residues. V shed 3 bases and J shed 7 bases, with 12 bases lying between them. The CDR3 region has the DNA TGTGCCAGCAGCGGGACTCTGAGGAATACGCAGTATTTT. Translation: CASSGTLRNTQYF.

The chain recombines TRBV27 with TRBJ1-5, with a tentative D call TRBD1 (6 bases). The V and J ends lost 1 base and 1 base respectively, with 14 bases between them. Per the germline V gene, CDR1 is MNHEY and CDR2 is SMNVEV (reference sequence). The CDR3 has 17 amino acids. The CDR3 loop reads CASSLYSIGQSNQPQHF. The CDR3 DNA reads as TGTGCCAGCAGTTTATACTCTATTGGACAGAGCAATCAGCCCCAGCATTTT.

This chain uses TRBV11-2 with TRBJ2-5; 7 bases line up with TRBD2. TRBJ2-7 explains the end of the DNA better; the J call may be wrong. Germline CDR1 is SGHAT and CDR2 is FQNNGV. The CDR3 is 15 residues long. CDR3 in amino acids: CASSFVEWGGGEQYF. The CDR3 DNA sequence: TGTGCCAGCAGCTTTGTTGAGTGGGGGGGTGGCGAGCAGTACTTC.

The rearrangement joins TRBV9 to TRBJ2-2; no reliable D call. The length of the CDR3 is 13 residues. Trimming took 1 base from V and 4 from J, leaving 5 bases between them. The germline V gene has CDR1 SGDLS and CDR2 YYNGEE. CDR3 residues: CASSVSGTGELFF. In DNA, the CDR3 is TGTGCCAGCAGCGTATCGGGCACCGGGGAGCTGTTTTTT.

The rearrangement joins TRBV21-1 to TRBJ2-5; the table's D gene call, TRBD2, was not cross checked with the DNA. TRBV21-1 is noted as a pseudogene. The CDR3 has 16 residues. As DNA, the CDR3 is TGTGCCAGCGAGGAACAGCGGGGGGCGTGCGGGGAGACCCAGTACTTC. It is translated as CASEEQRGACGETQYF.

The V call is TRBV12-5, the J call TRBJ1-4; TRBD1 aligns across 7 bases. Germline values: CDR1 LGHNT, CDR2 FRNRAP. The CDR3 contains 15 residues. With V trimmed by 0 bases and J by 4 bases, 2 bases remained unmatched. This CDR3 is CASGLVRTGNEKLFF. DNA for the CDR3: TGTGCTAGTGGTTTGGTACGGACAGGTAATGAAAAACTGTTTTTT.

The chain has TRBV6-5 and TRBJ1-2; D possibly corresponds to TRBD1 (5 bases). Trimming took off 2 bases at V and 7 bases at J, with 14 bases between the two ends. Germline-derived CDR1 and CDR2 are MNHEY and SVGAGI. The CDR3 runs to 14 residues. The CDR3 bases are TGTGCCAGCAGTTACGACATGGGGCAGGGTGGCTACACCTTC. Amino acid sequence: CASSYDMGQGGYTF.

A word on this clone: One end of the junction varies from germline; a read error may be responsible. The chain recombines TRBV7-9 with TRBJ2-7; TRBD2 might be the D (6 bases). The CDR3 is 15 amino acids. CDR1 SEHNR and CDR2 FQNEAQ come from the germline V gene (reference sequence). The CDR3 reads CSSSRLGGASYEQYF. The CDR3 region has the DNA TGTTCCAGCAGCAGACTAGGCGGAGCTTCCTACGAGCAGTACTTC.

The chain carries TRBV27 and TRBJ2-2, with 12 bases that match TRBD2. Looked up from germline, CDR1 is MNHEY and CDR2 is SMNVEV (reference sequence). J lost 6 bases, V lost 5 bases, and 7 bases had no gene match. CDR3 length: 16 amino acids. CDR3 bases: TGTGCCAGCAGTCAACTAGCGGGGGGCTTATCCGGGGAGCTGTTTTTT. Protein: CASSQLAGGLSGELFF.

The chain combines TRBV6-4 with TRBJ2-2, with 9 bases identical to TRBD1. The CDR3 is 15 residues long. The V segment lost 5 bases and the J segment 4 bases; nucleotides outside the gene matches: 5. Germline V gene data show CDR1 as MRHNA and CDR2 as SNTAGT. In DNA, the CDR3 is TGTGCCAGCAGTCAGGACAGGGGTCGCACCGGGGAGCTGTTTTTT. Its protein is CASSQDRGRTGELFF.

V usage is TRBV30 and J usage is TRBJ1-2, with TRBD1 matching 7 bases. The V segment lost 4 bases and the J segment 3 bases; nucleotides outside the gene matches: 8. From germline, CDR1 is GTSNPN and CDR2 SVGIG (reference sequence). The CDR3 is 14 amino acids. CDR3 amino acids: CAWIQGGKDYGYTF. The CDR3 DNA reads TGTGCCTGGATCCAGGGGGGAAAGGACTATGGCTACACCTTC.

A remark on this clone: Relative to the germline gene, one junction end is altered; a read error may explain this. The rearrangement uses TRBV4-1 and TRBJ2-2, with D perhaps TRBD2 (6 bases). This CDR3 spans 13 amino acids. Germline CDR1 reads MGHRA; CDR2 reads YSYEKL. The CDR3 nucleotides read TGCGCCAGCAGCCACAGGTTGCCCGGGGGGCTGTTTTTT. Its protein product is CASSHRLPGGLFF.

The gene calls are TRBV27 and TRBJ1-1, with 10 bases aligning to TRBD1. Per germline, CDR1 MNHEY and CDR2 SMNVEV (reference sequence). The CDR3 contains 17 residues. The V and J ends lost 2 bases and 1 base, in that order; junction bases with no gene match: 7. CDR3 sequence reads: CASSLRRQGATNTEAFF. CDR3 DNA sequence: TGTGCCAGCAGTTTAAGGAGACAGGGGGCGACGAACACTGAAGCTTTCTTT.

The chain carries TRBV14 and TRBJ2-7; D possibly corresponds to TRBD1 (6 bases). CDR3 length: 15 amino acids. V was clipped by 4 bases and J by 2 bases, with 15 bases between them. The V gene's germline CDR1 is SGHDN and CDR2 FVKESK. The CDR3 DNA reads TGTGCCAGCAGCCGGTCCGGGACATCCACCTACGAGCAGTACTTC. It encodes CASSRSGTSTYEQYF. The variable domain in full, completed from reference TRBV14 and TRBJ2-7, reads EAGVTQFPSHSVIEKGQTVTLRCDPISGHDNLYWYRRVMGKEIKFLLHFVKESKQDESGMPNNRFLAERTGGTYSTLKVQPAELEDSGVYFCASSRSGTSTYEQYFGPGTRLTVT.